One sample yielded the 27 T cell receptor beta chains listed below, sequenced in a study of blood T cells in healthy people across ages. Alongside a J-beta primer mix, a sample-barcoded 5' primer served in a second PCR lasting about 7 to 12 cycles. In TCRdb, the 5' RACE reads were re-called with MiXCR into one record per CDR3 protein. The sample records over 300,000 distinct CDR3 sequences, 52% being singletons. The specimen was blood. These receptors came from a man aged 55 to 69 in good health.

Comment on this clonotype: A junction boundary mismatches the germline segment, possibly from a read error. The chain links TRBV4-3 to TRBJ1-4; 9 nucleotides line up with TRBD1. Germline assignment: CDR1 LGHNA and CDR2 YSLEER. This CDR3 has 15 amino acids. CDR3 loop: CASSRDRAANERLFF. In DNA form, the CDR3 reads TGCGCCAGCAGCCGGGACAGGGCAGCTAATGAAAGACTGTTTTTT.

This clonotype occurred a few times. The CDR3 coding sequence is TGCAGCGTTGGAGACAGCGATCAGCCCCAGCATTTT. The encoded protein is CSVGDSDQPQHF. This chain joins TRBV29-1 and TRBJ1-5; TRBD1 is a possible D gene (5 bases). Trimming removed 4 bases at V and 5 bases at J, with 9 bases between. This CDR3 has 12 amino acids. CDR1 SQVTM and CDR2 ANQGSEA come from the germline V gene.

The V and J genes are TRBV18 and TRBJ2-5; 8 bases line up with TRBD1. The last part of the DNA fits TRBJ2-7 better; the J call may be wrong. CDR1 and CDR2 from the germline V gene are KGHSH and LQKENI. CDR3 length: 15 residues. As DNA, the CDR3 is TGTGCCAGCTCACCAAGAAGACAGGGGATCAACGAGCAGTACTTC. Protein product: CASSPRRQGINEQYF.

This rearrangement joins TRBV29-1 to TRBJ2-7; no clear D gene. The CDR3 contains 13 residues. The V end lost 4 bases, the J end lost 0 bases, and 10 bases lay between the germline ends. Germline CDR1 is SQVTM and CDR2 is ANQGSEA. CDR3 amino acids: CSVVPSNSYEQYF. The DNA for the CDR3 is TGCAGCGTTGTACCAAGTAACTCCTACGAGCAGTACTTC.

This clonotype was detected many times. This chain connects TRBV20-1 to TRBJ1-6, with 7 bases lining up with TRBD1. Germline trimming cut 3 bases from V and 9 bases from J; bases unmatched to any gene: 11. The CDR3 covers 15 residues. In germline, CDR1 is DFQATT, CDR2 SNEGSKA (reference sequence). The CDR3 DNA reads TGCAGTGCTAGGGGGCCAGGGGGGGTGCGTTCACCCCTCCACTTT. It specifies CSARGPGGVRSPLHF.

The chain links TRBV28 to TRBJ2-6; D remains ambiguous. V was clipped by 6 bases and J by 0 bases, with 15 bases between them. The CDR3 sequence is 17 residues long. Germline-derived CDR1 and CDR2 are MDHEN and SYDVKM. The CDR3 region is CASRTGVTNSGANVLTF. DNA of the CDR3: TGTGCCAGCAGGACTGGGGTCACGAACTCTGGGGCCAACGTCCTGACTTTC.

V is TRBV28 and J is TRBJ2-1, with 8 bases lining up with TRBD2. The better agreement between TRBJ2-7 and the DNA end casts doubt on the J call. The CDR3 covers 15 residues. Germline CDR1 is MDHEN and CDR2 is SYDVKM. CDR3 DNA: TGTGCCAGCAGTTTATTTGCGGGAGGCCTCTACGAGCAGTACTTC. This sequence encodes CASSLFAGGLYEQYF.

The genes are TRBV29-1 and TRBJ2-7; 9 nucleotides line up with TRBD1. The CDR3 totals 15 residues. Unmatched junction bases numbered 15, after V lost 5 bases and J lost 7 bases. Germline V gives CDR1 SQVTM, CDR2 ANQGSEA. The CDR3 region is CSVKSGTGTYNEQYF. The CDR3 nucleotides are TGCAGCGTTAAGTCCGGGACAGGGACCTACAATGAGCAGTACTTC.

This clonotype was seen only a few times. The J gene is TRBJ2-3, the V gene TRBV20-1; 9 bases line up with TRBD2. This CDR3 spans 14 amino acids. Germline CDR1 DFQATT, CDR2 SNEGSKA (reference sequence). Trimming removed 4 bases from V and 4 bases from J; junction bases left unmatched: 6. The CDR3 here is CSATSGKGSDTQYF. In nucleotides, the CDR3 is TGCAGTGCTACTAGCGGGAAGGGGTCAGATACGCAGTATTTT.

The rearrangement links TRBV7-2 to TRBJ2-1; TRBD2 matches 7 bases. CDR1 is SGHTA and CDR2 is FQGNSA in the germline V gene. The CDR3 is 14 residues long. The junction had 5 bases not matched to a gene; V was cut back by 5 bases and J by 4 bases. DNA of the CDR3: TGTGCCAGCAGCGGACGAGCGGGATACAATGAGCAGTTCTTC. It codes for CASSGRAGYNEQFF.

The J gene is TRBJ2-7, the V gene TRBV14; D gene ambiguous. Deletions cut 1 base from V and 0 bases from J, with 7 bases between. The germline V gene encodes CDR1 SGHDN and CDR2 FVKESK. The CDR3 spans 14 residues. CDR3 loop: CASSQVQSSYEQYF. The DNA for the CDR3 is TGTGCCAGCAGCCAAGTTCAGAGCTCCTACGAGCAGTACTTC. The full variable domain, completed using reference TRBV14 and TRBJ2-7, is EAGVTQFPSHSVIEKGQTVTLRCDPISGHDNLYWYRRVMGKEIKFLLHFVKESKQDESGMPNNRFLAERTGGTYSTLKVQPAELEDSGVYFCASSQVQSSYEQYFGPGTRLTVT.

This sequence joins TRBV28 and TRBJ2-6; D possibly uses TRBD1 or TRBD2 (5 bases each). The CDR3 has 13 amino acids. The germline gives CDR1 MDHEN, CDR2 SYDVKM. The CDR3 is CAEGRAGANVLTF. Written as DNA, the CDR3 is TGTGCTGAGGGCAGGGCTGGGGCCAACGTCCTGACTTTC.

The J gene is TRBJ2-4, the V gene TRBV27; no clear D. The CDR3 loop spans 16 amino acids. Trimming took off 2 bases at V and 2 bases at J, with 13 bases between the two ends. Germline CDR1 MNHEY, CDR2 SMNVEV (reference sequence). The CDR3 bases are TGTGCCAGCAGTTTAAGAGGTAGCCCGTCCAAAAACATTCAGTACTTC. Its protein is CASSLRGSPSKNIQYF.

This rearrangement joins TRBV27 to TRBJ2-6, with D unclear. The CDR3 loop spans 16 amino acids. In germline, CDR1 is MNHEY, CDR2 SMNVEV (reference sequence). The V end lost 3 bases, the J end lost 0 bases, and 9 bases lay between the germline ends. In nucleotides, the CDR3 is TGTGCCAGCAGTTTCGGATCGGCCTCTGGGGCCAACGTCCTGACTTTC. It specifies CASSFGSASGANVLTF. The variable domain in full, completed from reference TRBV27 and TRBJ2-6, reads EAQVTQNPRYLITVTGKKLTVTCSQNMNHEYMSWYRQDPGLGLRQIYYSMNVEVTDKGDVPEGYKVSRKEKRNFPLILESPSPNQTSLYFCASSFGSASGANVLTFGAGSRLTVL.

This clonotype has only one observation. The genes are TRBV24-1 and TRBJ2-2; tentatively, D is TRBD2 (6 bases). V lost 2 bases to trimming and J lost 7 bases, with 7 bases between them. Germline V gene sequence: CDR1 KGHDR, CDR2 SFDVKD. The CDR3 consists of 13 residues. The CDR3 DNA sequence: TGTGCCACCAGTGATTACGGGGGCGGGGAGCTGTTTTTT. Residues: CATSDYGGGELFF.

This clonotype was recorded at least ten times. This chain links TRBV6-1 with TRBJ2-7, with 8 nucleotides matching TRBD2. Germline assignment: CDR1 MNHNS and CDR2 SASEGT. V was pared by 1 base and J by 6 bases, with 11 bases of the junction left unmatched. The CDR3 covers 16 residues. The CDR3 is CASSEVPGGTPLEQYF. CDR3 in DNA: TGTGCCAGCAGTGAAGTTCCGGGGGGGACCCCTCTCGAGCAGTACTTC.

There are many counts of this clonotype. The V and J genes are TRBV20-1 and TRBJ2-3, with 11 bases fitting TRBD2. The CDR3 length is 17 residues. Germline V gene lookup returns CDR1 DFQATT and CDR2 SNEGSKA (reference sequence). V was pared by 2 bases and J by 2 bases, with 9 bases of the junction left unmatched. The CDR3 nucleotides are TGCAGTGCTAGACCTGCTAGACTAGCGGGAACCACAGATACGCAGTATTTT. Translating gives CSARPARLAGTTDTQYF.

J is TRBJ1-1 and V is TRBV9; TRBD1 matches 8 bases. The germline gives CDR1 SGDLS, CDR2 YYNGEE. The CDR3 covers 14 residues. V was clipped by 3 bases and J by 1 base; unmatched bases: 2. CDR3 sequence reads: CASSATGGNTEAFF. The CDR3 DNA reads TGTGCCAGCAGCGCAACAGGGGGGAACACTGAAGCTTTCTTT.

This clonotype was detected only a few times. The V gene is TRBV20-1, the J gene TRBJ1-2; TRBD1 might be the D (6 bases). This CDR3 spans 12 amino acids. The V and J ends lost 6 bases and 6 bases respectively, with 14 bases between them. The germline gives CDR1 DFQATT, CDR2 SNEGSKA (reference sequence). The CDR3 sequence is CSADPGQDGYTF. CDR3 in DNA: TGCAGTGCGGATCCGGGACAAGATGGCTACACCTTC.

This clonotype showed up just a few times. This chain connects TRBV30 to TRBJ1-6; D perhaps matches TRBD1 (5 bases). V dropped 5 bases and J dropped 6 bases, with 11 bases sitting between them. The CDR3 length is 13 residues. From germline, CDR1 is GTSNPN and CDR2 SVGIG (reference sequence). The DNA for the CDR3 is TGTGCCTGGGACGGGACGGCTAATTCACCCCTCCACTTT. Its translation: CAWDGTANSPLHF.

Ten or more counts support this clonotype. The genes are TRBV27 and TRBJ2-1; 15 nucleotides align to TRBD2. Germline trimming cut 6 bases from V and 7 bases from J; bases unmatched to any gene: 4. The CDR3 covers 15 residues. Germline values: CDR1 MNHEY, CDR2 SMNVEV (reference sequence). In nucleotides, the CDR3 is TGTGCCAGCAGCCCAGGACTAGCGGGAGGGAATGAGCAGTTCTTC. Protein product: CASSPGLAGGNEQFF.

This clonotype was detected only a few times. The chain recombines TRBV4-1 with TRBJ2-7; 10 bases map to TRBD1. The CDR3 extends over 16 amino acids. V lost 4 bases, J lost 5 bases, and 11 bases stayed unmatched. The germline V gene encodes CDR1 MGHRA and CDR2 YSYEKL. Written as DNA, the CDR3 is TGCGCCAGCAGCCGAAGTCCCGGGACAGGGGCCCACGAGCAGTACTTC. This sequence encodes CASSRSPGTGAHEQYF.

This rearrangement joins TRBV6-5 to TRBJ2-3; D unclear. Looked up from germline, CDR1 is MNHEY and CDR2 is SVGAGI. This CDR3 contains 13 residues. V shed 6 bases and J shed 2 bases, with 9 bases lying between them. The CDR3 DNA sequence: TGTGCCAGCAGCCCAGTGGCCACAGATACGCAGTATTTT. Protein: CASSPVATDTQYF.

This chain joins TRBV11-2 and TRBJ2-1; D not certain. This CDR3 is 14 amino acids long. Germline CDR1 and CDR2: SGHAT and FQNNGV. Trimming shortened V by 1 base and J by 5 bases, and 9 bases separated the two germline ends. The chain's CDR3 is CASSLVGRDNEQFF. CDR3 nucleotides: TGTGCCAGCAGCTTAGTCGGGCGCGACAATGAGCAGTTCTTC.

The V gene is TRBV5-1, the J gene TRBJ1-6; D remains unclear. The CDR3 contains 18 residues. Germline V CDR1 and CDR2: SGHRS, YFSETQ. The V end lost 4 bases, the J end lost 4 bases, and 21 bases lay between the germline ends. In DNA form, the CDR3 reads TGCGCCAGCAGCCTCCGGGATCCAGGCCCACCATATAATTCACCCCTCCACTTT. The encoded protein is CASSLRDPGPPYNSPLHF. Filled out from reference TRBV5-1 and TRBJ1-6, the complete variable domain reads KAGVTQTPRYLIKTRGQQVTLSCSPISGHRSVSWYQQTPGQGLQFLFEYFSETQRNKGNFPGRFSGRQFSNSRSEMNVSTLELGDSALYLCASSLRDPGPPYNSPLHFGNGTRLTVT.

This chain connects TRBV18 to TRBJ2-7; D unclear. Germline V CDR1 and CDR2: KGHSH, LQKENI. V dropped 6 bases and J dropped 1 base, with 10 bases sitting between them. This CDR3 is 13 amino acids long. The CDR3 sequence is CASSTQISYEQYF. The CDR3 DNA reads TGTGCCAGCTCGACACAGATTTCCTACGAGCAGTACTTC.

The CDR3 region is CASSLGLGGTQYF. The CDR3 nucleotides read TGTGCCAGCAGCCTGGGACTAGGTGGGACCCAGTACTTC. The chain couples TRBV14 to TRBJ2-7, with TRBD2 matching over 8 bases. The J call may be wrong; the DNA end is better matched by TRBJ2-5. The CDR3 length is 13 residues. CDR1 and CDR2 (germline): SGHDN, FVKESK.